This TCR beta chain is drawn from a study of blood T cell repertoires in COVID-19. TCRdb's copy holds only in-frame clones and misses some; the assay was immunoSEQ multiplex PCR. Seen here are approximately 500,000 clones, about 88% observed once, and the top ten hold roughly 8%. Germline CDR1 is MNHNS and CDR2 is SASEGT. The ends lost 1 base at V and 5 bases at J; junction bases unmatched: 3. The CDR3 runs to 14 residues. The sequence was obtained from a woman aged 45 to 65 with COVID-19, enrolled during active disease. Sample: peripheral blood. The rearrangement joins TRBV6-1 to TRBJ2-5; the match to TRBD1 covers 8 bases. The CDR3 is CASSEGYRGETQYF. In DNA, the CDR3 is TGTGCCAGCAGTGAAGGATACAGGGGGGAGACCCAGTACTTC.